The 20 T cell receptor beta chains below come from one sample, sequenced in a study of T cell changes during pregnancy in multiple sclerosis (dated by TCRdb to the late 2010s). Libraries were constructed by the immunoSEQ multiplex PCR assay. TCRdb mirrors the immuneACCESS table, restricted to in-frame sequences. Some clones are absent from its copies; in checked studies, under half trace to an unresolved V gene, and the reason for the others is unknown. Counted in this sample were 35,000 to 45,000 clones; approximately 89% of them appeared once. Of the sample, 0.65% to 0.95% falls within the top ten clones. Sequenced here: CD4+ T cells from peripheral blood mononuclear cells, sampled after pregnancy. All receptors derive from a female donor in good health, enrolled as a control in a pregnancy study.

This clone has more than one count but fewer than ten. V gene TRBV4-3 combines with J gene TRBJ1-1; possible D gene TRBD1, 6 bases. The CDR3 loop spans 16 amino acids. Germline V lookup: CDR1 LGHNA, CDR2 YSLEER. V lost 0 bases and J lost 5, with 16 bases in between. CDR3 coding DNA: TGCGCCAGCAGCCAAGATCCGAGAGGGGGAAGGACTGAAGCTTTCTTT. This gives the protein CASSQDPRGGRTEAFF.

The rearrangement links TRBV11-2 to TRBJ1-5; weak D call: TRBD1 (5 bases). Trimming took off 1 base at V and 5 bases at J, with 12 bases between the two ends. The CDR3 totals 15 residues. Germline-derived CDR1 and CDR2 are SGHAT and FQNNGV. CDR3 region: CASSLGRGSDQPQHF. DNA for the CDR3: TGTGCCAGCAGCTTAGGAAGGGGAAGCGATCAGCCCCAGCATTTT.

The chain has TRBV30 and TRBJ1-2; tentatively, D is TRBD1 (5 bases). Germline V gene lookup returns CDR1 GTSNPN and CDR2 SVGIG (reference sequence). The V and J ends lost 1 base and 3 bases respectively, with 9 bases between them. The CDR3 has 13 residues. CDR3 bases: TGTGCCTGGAGTGAAGGCAGGGACTATGGCTACACCTTC. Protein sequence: CAWSEGRDYGYTF.

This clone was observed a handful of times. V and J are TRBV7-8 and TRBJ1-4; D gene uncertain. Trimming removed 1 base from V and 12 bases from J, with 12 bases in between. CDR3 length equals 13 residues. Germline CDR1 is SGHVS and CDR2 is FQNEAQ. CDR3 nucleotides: TGTGCCAGCAGCTTAGGTTTAGCCAAGGAACTGTTTTTT. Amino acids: CASSLGLAKELFF.

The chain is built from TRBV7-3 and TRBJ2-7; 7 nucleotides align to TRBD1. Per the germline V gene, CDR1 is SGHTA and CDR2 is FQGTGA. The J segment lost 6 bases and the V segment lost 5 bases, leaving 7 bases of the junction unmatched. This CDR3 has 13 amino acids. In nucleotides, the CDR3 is TGTGCCAGCAGCGACCAGGGGGTGGGCGAGCAGTACTTC. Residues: CASSDQGVGEQYF.

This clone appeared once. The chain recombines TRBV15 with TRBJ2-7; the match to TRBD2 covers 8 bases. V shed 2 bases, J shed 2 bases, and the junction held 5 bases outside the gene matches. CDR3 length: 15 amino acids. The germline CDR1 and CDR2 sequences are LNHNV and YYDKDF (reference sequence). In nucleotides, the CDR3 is TGTGCCACCAGCAGACCCTTTAGCGGGGCCTACGAGCAGTACTTC. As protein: CATSRPFSGAYEQYF.

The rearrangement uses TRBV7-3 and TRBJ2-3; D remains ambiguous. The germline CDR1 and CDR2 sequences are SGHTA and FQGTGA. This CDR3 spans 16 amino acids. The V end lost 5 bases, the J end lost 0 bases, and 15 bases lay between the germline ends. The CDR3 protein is CASSHDRVRSTDTQYF. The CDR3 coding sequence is TGTGCCAGCAGCCACGATCGAGTCCGAAGCACAGATACGCAGTATTTT.

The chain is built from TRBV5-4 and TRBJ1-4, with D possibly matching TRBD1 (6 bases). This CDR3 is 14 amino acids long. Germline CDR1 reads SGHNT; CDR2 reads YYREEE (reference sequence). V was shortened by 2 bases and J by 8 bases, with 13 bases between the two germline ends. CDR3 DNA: TGTGCCAGCAGCTTAACAGGGAGTTCAGAAAAACTGTTTTTT. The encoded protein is CASSLTGSSEKLFF.

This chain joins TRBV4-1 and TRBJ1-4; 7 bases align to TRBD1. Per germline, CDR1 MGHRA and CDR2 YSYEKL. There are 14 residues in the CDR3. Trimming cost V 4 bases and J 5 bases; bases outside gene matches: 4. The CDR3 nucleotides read TGCGCCAGCAGCCGCCCGGACAGGAATGAAAAACTGTTTTTT. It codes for CASSRPDRNEKLFF.

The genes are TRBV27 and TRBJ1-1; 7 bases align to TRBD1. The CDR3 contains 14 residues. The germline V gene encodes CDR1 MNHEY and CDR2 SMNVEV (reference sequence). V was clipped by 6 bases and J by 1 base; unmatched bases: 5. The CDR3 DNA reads TGTGCCAGCAGGCTACAGGGGAGGAACACTGAAGCTTTCTTT. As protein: CASRLQGRNTEAFF.

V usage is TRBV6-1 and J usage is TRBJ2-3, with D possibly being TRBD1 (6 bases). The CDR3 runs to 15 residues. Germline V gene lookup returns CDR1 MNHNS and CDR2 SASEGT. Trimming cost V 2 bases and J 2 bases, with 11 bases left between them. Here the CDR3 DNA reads TGTGCCAGCAGTGAACTCAGGGGCCCCACAGATACGCAGTATTTT. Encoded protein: CASSELRGPTDTQYF.

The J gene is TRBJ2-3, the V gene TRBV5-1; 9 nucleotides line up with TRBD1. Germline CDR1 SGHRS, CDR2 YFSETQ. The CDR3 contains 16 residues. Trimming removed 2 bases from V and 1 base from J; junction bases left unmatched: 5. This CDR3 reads CASSFTGGGGTDTQYF. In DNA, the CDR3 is TGCGCCAGCAGCTTTACAGGGGGCGGTGGCACAGATACGCAGTATTTT.

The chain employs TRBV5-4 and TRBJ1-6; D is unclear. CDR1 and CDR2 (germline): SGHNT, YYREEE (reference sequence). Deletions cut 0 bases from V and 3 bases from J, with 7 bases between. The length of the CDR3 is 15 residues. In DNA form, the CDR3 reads TGTGCCAGCAGCTTGGGCCAGGACTATAATTCACCCCTCCACTTT. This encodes CASSLGQDYNSPLHF.

As DNA, the CDR3 is TGTGCCATCAGTGAGGGGACAAGCTCCTACGAGCAGTACTTC. This translates into CAISEGTSSYEQYF. J is TRBJ2-7 and V is TRBV10-3, with a weak D call TRBD1 (6 bases). The V gene lost 2 bases and the J gene lost 0 bases, with 8 bases spanning the gap. CDR1 and CDR2 from the germline V gene are ENHRY and SYGVKD. The CDR3 contains 14 residues.

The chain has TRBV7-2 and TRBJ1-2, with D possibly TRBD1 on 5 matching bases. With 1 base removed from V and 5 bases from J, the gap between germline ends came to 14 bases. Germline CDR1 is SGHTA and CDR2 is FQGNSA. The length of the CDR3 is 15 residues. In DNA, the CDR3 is TGTGCCAGCAGCTTAGGGTTCAGGGAGGGATATGGCTACACCTTC. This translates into CASSLGFREGYGYTF.

The DNA of the CDR3 is TGTGCCAGCAGTTACCGTACGGGACAGAGTACTTTTTTT. Protein product: CASSYRTGQSTFF. The chain joins TRBV6-6 to TRBJ1-4, with 7 bases fitting TRBD1. J gave up 17 bases and V 2 bases, and 11 bases lay outside the gene matches. This CDR3 region has 13 residues. The V gene's germline CDR1 is MNHNY and CDR2 SVGAGI (reference sequence).

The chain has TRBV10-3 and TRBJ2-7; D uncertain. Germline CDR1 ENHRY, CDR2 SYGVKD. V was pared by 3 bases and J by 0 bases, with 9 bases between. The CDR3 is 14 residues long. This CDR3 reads CAISEAQTSYEQYF. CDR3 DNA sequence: TGTGCCATCAGTGAAGCACAGACCTCCTACGAGCAGTACTTC.

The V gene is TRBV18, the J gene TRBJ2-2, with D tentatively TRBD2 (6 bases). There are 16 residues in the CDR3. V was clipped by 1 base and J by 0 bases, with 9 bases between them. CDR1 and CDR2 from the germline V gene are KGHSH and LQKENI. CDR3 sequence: CASSPLRGANTGELFF. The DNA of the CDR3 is TGTGCCAGCTCACCACTTCGCGGGGCGAACACCGGGGAGCTGTTTTTT.

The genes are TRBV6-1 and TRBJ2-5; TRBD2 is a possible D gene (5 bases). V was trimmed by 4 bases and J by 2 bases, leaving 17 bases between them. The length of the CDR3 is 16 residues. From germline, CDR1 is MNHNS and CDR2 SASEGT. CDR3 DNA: TGTGCCAGCAGTGGCCGAGGACTCATCAAACAAGAGACCCAGTACTTC. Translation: CASSGRGLIKQETQYF.

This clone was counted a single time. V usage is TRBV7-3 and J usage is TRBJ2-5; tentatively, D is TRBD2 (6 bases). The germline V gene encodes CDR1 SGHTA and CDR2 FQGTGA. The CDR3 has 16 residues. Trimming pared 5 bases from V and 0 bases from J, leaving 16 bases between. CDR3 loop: CASSPRGWGNQETQYF. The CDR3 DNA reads TGTGCCAGCAGCCCCCGGGGGTGGGGGAACCAAGAGACCCAGTACTTC.